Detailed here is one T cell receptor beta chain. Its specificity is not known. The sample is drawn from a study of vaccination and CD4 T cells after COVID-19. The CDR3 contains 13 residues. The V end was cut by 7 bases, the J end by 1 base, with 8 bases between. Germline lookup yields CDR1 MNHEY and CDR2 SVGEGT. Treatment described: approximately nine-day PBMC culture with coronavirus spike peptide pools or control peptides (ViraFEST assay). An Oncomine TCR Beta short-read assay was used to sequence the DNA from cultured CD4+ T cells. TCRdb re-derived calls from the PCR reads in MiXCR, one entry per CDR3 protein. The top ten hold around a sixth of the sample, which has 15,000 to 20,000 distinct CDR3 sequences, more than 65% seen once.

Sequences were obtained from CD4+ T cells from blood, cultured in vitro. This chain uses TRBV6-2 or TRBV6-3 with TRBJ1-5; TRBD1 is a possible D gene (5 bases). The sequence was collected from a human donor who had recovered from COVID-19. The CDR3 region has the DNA TGTGCCAGCAAACGGGACAGCAATCAGCCCCAGCATTTT. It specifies CASKRDSNQPQHF.